This T cell receptor (beta chain) is from a study of OX40 agonist ivuxolimab in advanced cancers. Overall study: Ivuxolimab was delivered to patients intravenously every 2 weeks at doses spanning 0.01 to 10 mg/kg.

With regard to this clone: Its antigen is undetermined.

The protocol was immunoSEQ multiplex PCR, while the TCRdb copy is restricted to in-frame clones and leaves out a portion. The sample contains fewer than 25,000 clones, just under 85% of which appear only once. With baseline, cycle 4 day 1, and cycle 7 day 1 as timepoints, blood was sampled. Study results and limitations: Expanded peripheral T-cell antigen specificity went undetermined. Some nonresponders additionally presented with little normalized T-cell clonal expansion.

Germline V gene data show CDR1 as LGHNA and CDR2 as YSLEER. V lost 3 bases, J lost 4 bases, and 16 bases lay in between. There are 15 residues in the CDR3. The clonotype originates from an adult with an advanced solid tumor such as melanoma, head and neck, liver or kidney cancer. This chain joins TRBV4-3 and TRBJ2-7; tentative D call: TRBD2 (7 bases). Sample: CD4+ or CD8+ T cells sorted from blood, taken in a trial of the OX40 agonist ivuxolimab. For the CDR3, the DNA is TGCGCCAGCAGCCAGGGGGGGGGCGCGGGTTACGAGCAGTACTTC. Translating it yields CASSQGGGAGYEQYF.